A selection of T cell receptor beta chains follows, all from one sample in a study of blood T cell repertoires in COVID-19. Produced via immunoSEQ multiplex PCR; TCRdb's table is partial and in-frame only. The repertoire has more than 95,000 clones, 90% of them found once; the top ten carry 1.8%. Sequencing was performed on peripheral blood. The receptors here all came from a human donor with active COVID-19. The donor label of this sample is uncertain. Each CDR3 is given with its conserved first and last residue. Fields, in order: J gene, clone size, D gene, V gene, CDR3 protein, CDR3 DNA. A D gene is named only where the DNA matches it firmly. Clone size, where shown, is once, few, many, or a class for clones that have expanded.

j_gene: TRBJ2-3; abundance: NA; d_gene: TRBD2; v_gene: TRBV7-6; CDR3aa: CASSSTSGAHDTQYF; CDR3nt: TGTGCCAGCAGCTCGACTAGCGGGGCGCACGATACGCAGTATTTT
j_gene: TRBJ1-4; abundance: NA; d_gene: NA; v_gene: TRBV7-9; CDR3aa: CASSLAREKLFF; CDR3nt: TGTGCCAGCAGCTTAGCGCGAGAAAAACTGTTTTTT
j_gene: TRBJ2-1; abundance: NA; d_gene: NA; v_gene: TRBV20-1; CDR3aa: CSGTGTTQFF; CDR3nt: TGCAGTGGGACTGGGACAACACAGTTCTTC
j_gene: TRBJ1-5; abundance: NA; d_gene: TRBD1; v_gene: TRBV19; CDR3aa: CASSMTGRGGNQPQHF; CDR3nt: TGTGCCAGTAGTATGACAGGGCGTGGGGGCAATCAGCCCCAGCATTTT
j_gene: TRBJ2-2; abundance: NA; d_gene: NA; v_gene: TRBV12-3/TRBV12-4; CDR3aa: CASSLAQVLFF; CDR3nt: TGTGCCAGCAGTTTAGCTCAGGTGCTGTTTTTT
j_gene: TRBJ2-3; abundance: NA; d_gene: NA; v_gene: TRBV19; CDR3aa: CASSIISSQDTQYF; CDR3nt: TGTGCCAGTAGTATTATAAGCTCTCAAGATACGCAGTATTTT
j_gene: TRBJ2-3; abundance: NA; d_gene: TRBD2; v_gene: TRBV5-4; CDR3aa: CASRYSGGPSDTQYF; CDR3nt: TGTGCCAGCAGATATAGCGGGGGGCCGTCAGATACGCAGTATTTT
j_gene: TRBJ2-5; abundance: NA; d_gene: NA; v_gene: TRBV25-1; CDR3aa: CASSVRINQETQYF; CDR3nt: TGTGCCAGCAGTGTCCGTATTAACCAAGAGACCCAGTACTTC
j_gene: TRBJ2-3; abundance: NA; d_gene: TRBD2; v_gene: TRBV4-3; CDR3aa: CASSQARGAGEGTDTQYF; CDR3nt: TGCGCCAGCAGCCAAGCCCGAGGGGCGGGGGAGGGCACAGATACGCAGTATTTT
j_gene: TRBJ2-7; abundance: NA; d_gene: TRBD1; v_gene: TRBV7-6; CDR3aa: CASSLAQGAKYEQYF; CDR3nt: TGTGCCAGCAGCTTAGCCCAGGGGGCCAAATACGAGCAGTACTTC
j_gene: TRBJ2-1; abundance: NA; d_gene: NA; v_gene: TRBV10-2; CDR3aa: CASRVGDNEQFF; CDR3nt: TGCGCCAGTAGAGTAGGGGACAATGAGCAGTTCTTC
j_gene: TRBJ2-3; abundance: NA; d_gene: TRBD2; v_gene: TRBV4-3; CDR3aa: CASSHTSGGGDTQYF; CDR3nt: TGCGCCAGCAGCCACACTAGCGGGGGGGGAGATACGCAGTATTTT
j_gene: TRBJ1-2; abundance: once; d_gene: TRBD1; v_gene: TRBV2; CDR3aa: CASRMNRGRGPNYGYTF; CDR3nt: TGTGCCAGCAGGATGAACAGGGGGAGGGGGCCCAACTATGGCTACACCTTC
j_gene: TRBJ1-5; abundance: NA; d_gene: NA; v_gene: TRBV7-8; CDR3aa: CASSLAYRTSNQPQHF; CDR3nt: TGTGCCAGCAGCTTAGCCTACAGGACCAGCAATCAGCCCCAGCATTTT